Below, 12 T cell receptor beta chains from the same sample are listed, as sequenced in a study of T-cell reconstitution after alpha-beta-depleted transplantation in children. A TCRbeta library incorporating unique molecular identifiers was prepared. TCRdb re-called the PCR reads with MiXCR, one entry per CDR3 protein. The data hold 700,000 or so distinct CDR3 sequences, with roughly 14% observed a single time. The source was PBMCs, collected before TCRalphabeta/CD19-depleted stem cell transplant. These receptors originate from a girl aged 2 to 10 with congenital amegakaryocytic thrombocytopenia, due to receive a stem cell transplant.

The chain is built from TRBV20-1 and TRBJ1-1; no reliable D call. This CDR3 is built from 14 residues. V was cut by 3 bases and J by 0 bases, with 11 bases left in between. The germline V gene has CDR1 DFQATT and CDR2 SNEGSKA (reference sequence). CDR3 sequence reads: CSARRATMNTEAFF. The CDR3, as DNA: TGCAGTGCTAGGCGGGCGACCATGAACACTGAAGCTTTCTTT.

This clonotype was observed at least ten times. The CDR3 DNA reads TGCAGCGTTGAGGACAGGAATAGGCACAATGAGCAGTTCTTC. Translating it yields CSVEDRNRHNEQFF. The chain employs TRBV29-1 and TRBJ2-1; 7 nucleotides align to TRBD1. Looked up from germline, CDR1 is SQVTM and CDR2 is ANQGSEA. Unmatched junction bases numbered 7, after V lost 3 bases and J lost 5 bases. The CDR3 covers 14 residues.

This clonotype was found a few times. CDR3 loop: CASSLALERWWDEQFF. In nucleotides, the CDR3 is TGTGCCAGCAGCTTAGCCCTAGAGCGGTGGTGGGATGAGCAGTTCTTC. V gene TRBV7-2 combines with J gene TRBJ2-1; D possibly corresponds to TRBD2 (5 bases). The CDR3 is 16 residues long. V lost 0 bases, J lost 8 bases, and 17 bases lay in between. Germline lookup yields CDR1 SGHTA and CDR2 FQGNSA.

For this clonotype: A much larger clone lies one base from this, so it may be a read error. The chain uses TRBV7-8 and TRBJ2-5, with 7 nucleotides matching TRBD1. This CDR3 has 14 residues. Germline-derived CDR1 and CDR2 are SGHVS and FQNEAQ. CDR3 DNA sequence: TGTGCCAGCAGCTTAGAGACAGGGTGGGAGAACCAGTACTTC. It encodes CASSLETGWENQYF.

This clonotype was observed a few times. The chain uses TRBV20-1 and TRBJ2-3; no definite D call. V was cut by 3 bases and J by 2 bases, with 6 bases left in between. CDR3 length: 12 amino acids. Germline CDR1 DFQATT, CDR2 SNEGSKA (reference sequence). CDR3 residues: CSASPLTDTQYF. CDR3 in DNA: TGCAGTGCTAGCCCACTCACAGATACGCAGTATTTT.

This clonotype was observed many times. The gene calls are TRBV5-1 and TRBJ2-1; 8 bases fit TRBD2. J gave up 1 base and V 5 bases, and 5 bases lay outside the gene matches. Germline CDR1 and CDR2: SGHRS and YFSETQ. This CDR3 is 15 amino acids long. This CDR3 reads CASRTAGVSYNEQFF. The CDR3 coding sequence is TGCGCCAGCAGAACAGCGGGGGTGTCCTACAATGAGCAGTTCTTC.

The chain combines TRBV5-1 with TRBJ2-1; D not certain. Germline V gene data show CDR1 as SGHRS and CDR2 as YFSETQ. This CDR3 region has 16 residues. The ends were cut back, 4 bases at V and 0 bases at J, with 14 bases in the middle. CDR3 sequence reads: CASSPTGRSSYNEQFF. The DNA of the CDR3 is TGCGCCAGCAGCCCTACGGGCAGGAGCTCCTACAATGAGCAGTTCTTC.

The CDR3 region has the DNA TGCGCCAGCAGTGCTACTAGCGGGAGGGTCGGCGTCTACGAGCAGTACTTC. Amino acids: CASSATSGRVGVYEQYF. The V gene is TRBV10-2, the J gene TRBJ2-7; 13 nucleotides match TRBD2. The CDR3 has 17 amino acids. Trimming at V came to 4 bases and at J to 3 bases, leaving 9 bases not matched to a gene. In germline, CDR1 is WSHSY, CDR2 SAAADI.

This chain links TRBV25-1 with TRBJ2-7, with TRBD1 matching over 7 bases. The V gene's germline CDR1 is MGHDK and CDR2 SYGVNS. V lost 4 bases, J lost 3 bases, and 9 bases stayed unmatched. The CDR3 loop spans 15 amino acids. CDR3 coding DNA: TGTGCCAGCAGTGTCGTTAGGGACAGCTTCTACGAGCAGTACTTC. Its translation is CASSVVRDSFYEQYF.

V is TRBV4-1 and J is TRBJ2-7; 11 positions match TRBD2. This CDR3 has 17 amino acids. V shed 3 bases and J 0 bases; nucleotides not matched to a gene: 7. Germline V CDR1 and CDR2: MGHRA, YSYEKL. DNA for the CDR3: TGCGCCAGCAGCCAGGGGGGACTAGCGGACAACTCCTACGAGCAGTACTTC. Encoded protein: CASSQGGLADNSYEQYF.

Only a few counts were recorded for this clonotype. The chain links TRBV7-8 to TRBJ2-6; 13 bases map to TRBD2. The germline V gene has CDR1 SGHVS and CDR2 FQNEAQ. J gave up 0 bases and V 5 bases, and 7 bases lay outside the gene matches. This CDR3 has 19 amino acids. The CDR3 DNA follows: TGTGCCAGCAGCCCCCGACTAGCGGGAGGCCTCTCTGGGGCCAACGTCCTGACTTTC. Its translation is CASSPRLAGGLSGANVLTF.

V usage is TRBV3-1 and J usage is TRBJ2-7, with D tentatively TRBD2 (5 bases). Germline CDR1 LGHDT, CDR2 YNNKEL (reference sequence). The CDR3 length is 14 residues. V was trimmed by 3 bases and J by 6 bases, leaving 15 bases between them. For the CDR3, the DNA is TGTGCCAGCAGCCAGATTTTGCCCGGAGGCGAGCAGTACTTC. Translated, it gives CASSQILPGGEQYF.